Presented here are 21 T cell receptor beta chains from one specimen sequenced in a study of T cell repertoires in cytomegalovirus infection. TCRdb re-analysed the reads in MiXCR, keeping a single row per CDR3 protein. This sample carries approximately 990,000 distinct CDR3 sequences, approximately 32% of them seen once, and the ten largest clones take 13%. Their cognate antigens are unknown. Source: cultured CD8+ T cells from PBMCs, taken from culture after CMV antigen stimulation. All receptors come from a human donor in good health (CMV status not recorded). Some clones in this sample may be carry-over from other donors' samples.

There are a few counts of this clonotype. The V gene is TRBV7-9, the J gene TRBJ1-1; D not resolved. In germline, CDR1 is SEHNR, CDR2 FQNEAQ (reference sequence). This CDR3 spans 11 amino acids. Between the trimmed V and J ends, which lost 7 bases and 1 base, there was a span of 4 bases. The CDR3 coding sequence is TGTGCCAGCATGTGGAACACTGAAGCTTTCTTT. It specifies CASMWNTEAFF.

This clonotype turned up a few times. The gene calls are TRBV7-9 and TRBJ2-4; D is unresolved. This CDR3 is built from 11 residues. Trimming removed 4 bases at V and 16 bases at J, with 14 bases between. CDR1 and CDR2 from the germline V gene are SEHNR and FQNEAQ (reference sequence). CDR3 DNA: TGTGCCAGCAGCTCCGACCGCCACCGATACTTC. Translated: CASSSDRHRYF.

Comment on this clonotype: Relative to the germline gene, one junction end is altered; a read error may explain this. The J gene is TRBJ2-3, the V gene TRBV7-7; D may match TRBD1 or TRBD2 (6 bases each). This CDR3 spans 15 amino acids. Looked up from germline, CDR1 is SSHAT and CDR2 is FNYEAQ (reference sequence). In DNA form, the CDR3 reads TGTGCTAGCAGCCTAGGGGGGCCGGTCACAGATACGCAGTATTTT. Translation gives CASSLGGPVTDTQYF.

This clonotype was counted only a few times. As DNA, the CDR3 is TGTGCCAGCAGTTTAACCCCAATGGAAGACAGGGGGTTGAACACTGAAGCTTTCTTT. This codes for CASSLTPMEDRGLNTEAFF. This chain uses TRBV27 with TRBJ1-1, with 9 bases lining up with TRBD1. The CDR3 extends over 19 amino acids. V gave up 2 bases and J gave up 0 bases; unmatched junction bases: 13. Germline CDR1 reads MNHEY; CDR2 reads SMNVEV (reference sequence).

The chain carries TRBV7-2 and TRBJ1-6; TRBD1 matches 7 bases. Germline V CDR1 and CDR2: SGHTA, FQGNSA. V shed 2 bases, J shed 7 bases, and the junction held 11 bases outside the gene matches. This CDR3 is 17 amino acids long. The CDR3 protein is CASSLLGVVTGNSPLHF. The DNA for the CDR3 is TGTGCCAGCAGCTTATTGGGGGTCGTGACAGGGAATTCACCCCTCCACTTT.

This clonotype turned up a few times. The gene calls are TRBV29-1 and TRBJ2-7; D call uncertain. Germline CDR1 SQVTM, CDR2 ANQGSEA. This CDR3 region has 12 residues. Trimming took off 8 bases at V and 7 bases at J, with 18 bases between the two ends. CDR3 bases: TGCAGCTTCCGAGAAAGTCCTACGGAGCAGTACTTC. It codes for CSFRESPTEQYF.

Remarks on this clonotype: A much bigger clone sits one base away, suggesting this may be a read error. J is TRBJ1-1 and V is TRBV7-2; 9 bases fit TRBD1. CDR1 is SGHTA, CDR2 FQGNSA, per germline. This CDR3 is built from 14 residues. This CDR3 is CVSSTGGLNTEAFF. The CDR3 coding sequence is TGTGTCAGCAGCACAGGGGGCCTGAACACTGAAGCTTTCTTT.

This clonotype was seen a handful of times. The chain uses TRBV6-6 and TRBJ2-7; D is undetermined. In germline, CDR1 is MNHNY, CDR2 SVGAGI (reference sequence). This CDR3 is 13 amino acids long. V dropped 6 bases and J dropped 1 base, with 10 bases sitting between them. CDR3 sequence (DNA): TGTGCCAGCAGCAACCATCGGTCCTACGAGCAGTACTTC. It encodes CASSNHRSYEQYF.

About this clonotype: A much larger clone is a single base away; this may be a read error. The rearrangement joins TRBV6-2 or TRBV6-3 to TRBJ2-1, with D unresolved. In germline, CDR1 is MNHEY, CDR2 SVGEGT. The CDR3 consists of 16 residues. The CDR3 DNA reads TGTGCCAGCAGTGAACTGCGGATCAGCTCCTACCATGAGCAGTTCTTC. It yields the protein CASSELRISSYHEQFF.

The chain recombines TRBV5-4 with TRBJ1-1; D is perhaps TRBD1 (5 bases). Trimming cost V 5 bases and J 3 bases, with 14 bases left between them. Per the germline V gene, CDR1 is SGHNT and CDR2 is YYREEE (reference sequence). This CDR3 is built from 14 residues. This CDR3 reads CASSFEDSYTEAFF. In DNA form, the CDR3 reads TGTGCCAGCAGTTTTGAAGACAGCTACACTGAAGCTTTCTTT. Drawing the rest from reference TRBV5-4 and TRBJ1-1, the complete variable domain is ETGVTQSPTHLIKTRGQQVTLRCSSQSGHNTVSWYQQALGQGPQFIFQYYREEENGRGNFPPRFSGLQFPNYSSELNVNALELDDSALYLCASSFEDSYTEAFFGQGTRLTVV.

V gene TRBV7-8 combines with J gene TRBJ2-2; 7 bases are shared with TRBD1. V lost 5 bases to trimming and J lost 3 bases; unmatched junction nucleotides: 12. The germline CDR1 and CDR2 sequences are SGHVS and FQNEAQ. The CDR3 length is 17 residues. Here the CDR3 DNA reads TGTGCCAGCAGCCAAAGCCGACAGGGTGGTGACACCGGGGAGCTGTTTTTT. Residues: CASSQSRQGGDTGELFF.

This clonotype was picked up a small number of times. V is TRBV10-3 and J is TRBJ1-4; weak D call: TRBD1 (5 bases). The length of the CDR3 is 19 residues. Per the germline V gene, CDR1 is ENHRY and CDR2 is SYGVKD. V was clipped by 3 bases and J by 1 base, with 21 bases between them. As DNA, the CDR3 is TGTGCCATCAGTGACATCCTCCCCGGCAGGGACCTAACTAATGAAAAACTGTTTTTT. It yields the protein CAISDILPGRDLTNEKLFF.

For this clonotype: This clone may be a read error of a much larger clone one base away. The rearrangement uses TRBV12-3 or TRBV12-4 and TRBJ2-1; 10 bases match TRBD2. The CDR3 is made up of 17 amino acids. The CDR3 reads CVSSHSTASGGKNEQFF. In nucleotides, the CDR3 is TGTGTCAGCAGCCATTCCACGGCTAGCGGGGGAAAAAATGAGCAGTTCTTC.

In this sample, this clonotype turned up a few times. The chain combines TRBV27 with TRBJ2-5, with a possible D match to TRBD1 (6 bases). The germline V gene encodes CDR1 MNHEY and CDR2 SMNVEV (reference sequence). The CDR3 totals 14 residues. V shed 6 bases and J shed 6 bases, with 17 bases lying between them. The CDR3 is CASSPTRGGQTQYF. In DNA form, the CDR3 reads TGTGCCAGCAGCCCGACCCGAGGGGGTCAGACCCAGTACTTC.

This clonotype was recorded a few times. The rearrangement uses TRBV6-5 and TRBJ2-2, with 7 nucleotides matching TRBD2. After removal of 2 bases from V and 2 bases from J, the junction contained 5 bases not matched to a gene. The CDR3 consists of 16 residues. Germline assignment: CDR1 MNHEY and CDR2 SVGAGI. DNA for the CDR3: TGTGCCAGCAGTTACGGGGCTAGCGGAAACACCGGGGAGCTGTTTTTT. This translates into CASSYGASGNTGELFF.

This clonotype was counted only a few times. This chain links TRBV27 with TRBJ2-5, with TRBD2 identical over 8 bases. Germline loops: CDR1 MNHEY, CDR2 SMNVEV (reference sequence). This CDR3 comprises 15 residues. V shed 5 bases and J 5 bases; nucleotides not matched to a gene: 10. The chain's CDR3 is CASSTTAGAGETQYF. The CDR3 region has the DNA TGTGCCAGCAGTACTACAGCGGGGGCGGGGGAGACCCAGTACTTC.

This clonotype showed up many times. This chain connects TRBV12-3 or TRBV12-4 to TRBJ2-7, with D perhaps assigned TRBD1 or TRBD2 (5 bases each). V lost 1 base and J 3 bases, leaving 19 bases between the germline ends. The CDR3 consists of 17 residues. The CDR3 DNA follows: TGTGCCAGCAGTTTAGAATTTTGGGACCCTGTCTACTACGAGCAGTACGTC. Its translation is CASSLEFWDPVYYEQYV.

J is TRBJ1-4 and V is TRBV20-1, with 10 nucleotides matching TRBD1. This CDR3 has 13 residues. CDR1 DFQATT and CDR2 SNEGSKA come from the germline V gene (reference sequence). Unmatched junction bases numbered 7, after V lost 5 bases and J lost 10 bases. DNA of the CDR3: TGCAGTGCTGCCGGGACAGGGGAAGGAAAACTGTTTTTT. It is translated as CSAAGTGEGKLFF.

V and J are TRBV27 and TRBJ2-7; tentative D call: TRBD1 (5 bases). This CDR3 comprises 15 residues. V lost 4 bases and J lost 5, with 18 bases in between. The V gene's germline CDR1 is MNHEY and CDR2 SMNVEV (reference sequence). In nucleotides, the CDR3 is TGTGCCAGCAGTTCCTCTAGGGGCCCTGCCAACGAGCAGTACTTC. Its protein is CASSSSRGPANEQYF.

The chain employs TRBV5-6 and TRBJ2-2; weak D call: TRBD1 (6 bases). CDR1 is SGHDT, CDR2 YYEEEE, per germline. The CDR3 has 15 amino acids. V dropped 5 bases and J dropped 2 bases, with 13 bases sitting between them. The CDR3 loop is CASRPTGINTGELFF. In nucleotides, the CDR3 is TGTGCCAGCAGACCAACAGGGATCAACACCGGGGAGCTGTTTTTT.

This clonotype has a count of ten or more. The V and J genes are TRBV27 and TRBJ2-3, with 11 bases that match TRBD2. V was pared by 5 bases and J by 4 bases, with 20 bases of the junction left unmatched. Germline CDR1 and CDR2: MNHEY and SMNVEV (reference sequence). The CDR3 contains 20 residues. This CDR3 is CASSLAGGLTWMGNSDTQYF. The CDR3 DNA is TGTGCCAGCAGTCTAGCGGGGGGCCTGACATGGATGGGAAATTCAGATACGCAGTATTTT.